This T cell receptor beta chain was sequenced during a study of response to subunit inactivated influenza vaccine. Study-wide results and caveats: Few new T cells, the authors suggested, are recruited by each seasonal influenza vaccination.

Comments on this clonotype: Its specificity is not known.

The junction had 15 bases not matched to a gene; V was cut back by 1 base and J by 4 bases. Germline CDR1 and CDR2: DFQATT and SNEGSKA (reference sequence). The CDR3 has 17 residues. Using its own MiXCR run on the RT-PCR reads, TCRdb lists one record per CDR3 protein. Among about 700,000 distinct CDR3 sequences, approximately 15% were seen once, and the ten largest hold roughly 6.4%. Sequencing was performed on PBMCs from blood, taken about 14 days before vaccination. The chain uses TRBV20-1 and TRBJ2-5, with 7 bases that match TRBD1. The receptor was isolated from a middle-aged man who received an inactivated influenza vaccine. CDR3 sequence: CSARGQWDRHAIETQYF. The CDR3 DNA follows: TGCAGTGCTAGAGGCCAATGGGACAGACACGCTATAGAGACCCAGTACTTC.